These 19 T cell receptor beta chains were sequenced from one sample in a study of beta chain features in type 1 diabetes. The authors reverse transcribed all of the isolated RNA, so sequencing captured expressed TCRB transcripts. Generated by immunoSEQ multiplex PCR, the TCRdb table keeps only in-frame clones and is missing some. The repertoire holds a few hundred thousand clones, with around 16% as singletons. Sequenced input: naive CD4+ T cells from blood. The receptors here all came from a woman between 18 and 29 years old in good health.

V is TRBV30 and J is TRBJ1-5; D possibly corresponds to TRBD1 (5 bases). Germline CDR1 and CDR2: GTSNPN and SVGIG (reference sequence). This CDR3 region has 12 residues. V shed 3 bases and J shed 7 bases, with 10 bases lying between them. DNA for the CDR3: TGTGCCTGGAGCGGACACGGCCAGCCCCAGCATTTT. It translates to CAWSGHGQPQHF.

The chain uses TRBV30 and TRBJ2-3; TRBD2 matches at 7 bases. V dropped 4 bases and J dropped 2; count of bases not matched to a gene: 12. Looked up from germline, CDR1 is GTSNPN and CDR2 is SVGIG (reference sequence). The CDR3 loop spans 16 amino acids. The CDR3 DNA reads as TGTGCCTGGACTCTAACGTCGGCGGGAGCCACAGATACGCAGTATTTT. Amino acids: CAWTLTSAGATDTQYF. The full variable domain, in which reference TRBV30 and TRBJ2-3 provide the parts outside the CDR3, is SQTIHQWPATLVQPVGSPLSLECTVEGTSNPNLYWYRQAAGRGLQLLFYSVGIGQISSEVPQNLSASRPQDRQFILSSKKLLLSDSGFYLCAWTLTSAGATDTQYFGPGTRLTVL.

CDR3 loop: CAISVDGGNQPQHF. CDR3 coding DNA: TGTGCCATCAGTGTGGACGGGGGGAATCAGCCCCAGCATTTT. The chain carries TRBV10-3 and TRBJ1-5, with D perhaps TRBD1 (5 bases). This CDR3 spans 14 amino acids. CDR1 and CDR2 from the germline V gene are ENHRY and SYGVKD. The V end was cut by 4 bases, the J end by 4 bases, with 11 bases between.

The gene calls are TRBV19 and TRBJ1-2; no clear D. The CDR3 spans 13 residues. The germline V gene has CDR1 LNHDA and CDR2 SQIVND (reference sequence). The V gene lost 1 base and the J gene lost 8 bases, with 11 bases spanning the gap. This CDR3 reads CASSIGRHRGYTF. Here the CDR3 DNA reads TGTGCCAGTAGTATAGGCCGCCATCGGGGCTACACCTTC.

This clone came up a few times. This chain uses TRBV18 with TRBJ1-2; D possibly corresponds to TRBD1 (6 bases). The V and J ends lost 3 bases and 6 bases respectively, with 11 bases between them. This CDR3 is 13 amino acids long. The germline CDR1 and CDR2 sequences are KGHSH and LQKENI. The CDR3 spells CASSPLRGDGYTF. The CDR3 DNA sequence: TGTGCCAGCTCACCCCTCAGGGGTGATGGCTACACCTTC.

A word on this clone: Other DNA sequences in the same sample also yield this CDR3. The V call is TRBV28, the J call TRBJ2-3; 9 bases match TRBD2. The CDR3 has 14 amino acids. In germline, CDR1 is MDHEN, CDR2 SYDVKM. Unmatched junction bases numbered 3, after V lost 6 bases and J lost 2 bases. As DNA, the CDR3 is TGTGCCAGCAGAACTAGCGGGTACACAGATACGCAGTATTTT. Residues: CASRTSGYTDTQYF.

This clone was recorded a few times. The chain couples TRBV4-2 to TRBJ2-3; 11 positions agree with TRBD2. After removal of 4 bases from V and 5 bases from J, the junction contained 8 bases not matched to a gene. Germline loops: CDR1 LGHNA, CDR2 YNFKEQ. The CDR3 is made up of 16 amino acids. For the CDR3, the DNA is TGTGCCAGCAGCCGGGGGGGACTAGCGGCCCGAGATACGCAGTATTTT. Protein sequence: CASSRGGLAARDTQYF.

This clone was detected only a few times. The V call is TRBV6-6, the J call TRBJ2-3, with D unclear. Germline CDR1 reads MNHNY; CDR2 reads SVGAGI (reference sequence). V was pared by 5 bases and J by 6 bases, with 12 bases between. This CDR3 has 13 amino acids. CDR3 protein: CASSPRSSDTQYF. CDR3 nucleotide sequence: TGTGCCAGCAGTCCCCGTTCGTCCGATACGCAGTATTTT.

CDR3 coding DNA: TGTGCCAGCAGTGGGGGACAGAGCGGCAATCAGCCCCAGCATTTT. Translated, it gives CASSGGQSGNQPQHF. V gene TRBV2 combines with J gene TRBJ1-5; 7 positions match TRBD1. The CDR3 runs to 15 residues. In germline, CDR1 is SNHLY, CDR2 FYNNEI. V lost 4 bases to trimming and J lost 2 bases; unmatched junction nucleotides: 5.

This rearrangement joins TRBV7-2 to TRBJ2-7; tentatively, D is TRBD1 (6 bases). Trimming pared 5 bases from V and 4 bases from J, leaving 12 bases between. The CDR3 runs 13 residues. CDR1 is SGHTA, CDR2 FQGNSA, per germline. CDR3 bases: TGTGCCAGCAGCCCTGGACAGCAGTACGAGCAGTACTTC. Protein product: CASSPGQQYEQYF.

This clone showed up just a few times. The chain carries TRBV19 and TRBJ2-3; the match to TRBD2 covers 7 bases. There are 16 residues in the CDR3. The ends lost 6 bases at V and 6 bases at J; junction bases unmatched: 15. Germline CDR1 is LNHDA and CDR2 is SQIVND (reference sequence). The CDR3 loop is CASSPGTRGVFDTQYF. The CDR3, as DNA: TGTGCCAGTAGCCCCGGGACTCGGGGGGTATTTGATACGCAGTATTTT.

The V call is TRBV27, the J call TRBJ2-7; TRBD2 might be the D (7 bases). With 8 bases removed from V and 4 bases from J, the gap between germline ends came to 12 bases. This CDR3 is 12 amino acids long. Germline V gene lookup returns CDR1 MNHEY and CDR2 SMNVEV (reference sequence). In nucleotides, the CDR3 is TGTGCCAGCCAAGGGGGAGGGTACGAGCAGTACTTC. Amino acids: CASQGGGYEQYF.

The CDR3 spells CASSLRLEPQHF. The CDR3, as DNA: TGTGCCAGCAGCTTACGGTTGGAGCCCCAGCATTTT. The chain is built from TRBV7-9 and TRBJ1-5; D is unresolved. The CDR3 contains 12 residues. Deletions cut 2 bases from V and 8 bases from J, with 7 bases between. Germline-derived CDR1 and CDR2 are SEHNR and FQNEAQ (reference sequence). Filled out from reference TRBV7-9 and TRBJ1-5, the complete variable domain reads DTGVSQNPRHKITKRGQNVTFRCDPISEHNRLYWYRQTLGQGPEFLTYFQNEAQLEKSRLLSDRFSAERPKGSFSTLEIQRTEQGDSAMYLCASSLRLEPQHFGDGTRLSIL.

V is TRBV29-1 and J is TRBJ2-1, with D unresolved. Between the trimmed V and J ends, which lost 1 base and 9 bases, there was a span of 16 bases. Per the germline V gene, CDR1 is SQVTM and CDR2 is ANQGSEA. The CDR3 is 14 amino acids. The CDR3 is CSVEASLEVGEQFF. Written as DNA, the CDR3 is TGCAGCGTTGAAGCGAGCCTCGAGGTGGGTGAGCAGTTCTTC.

This sequence joins TRBV25-1 and TRBJ2-2, with no clear D. CDR3 length: 12 amino acids. The germline V gene encodes CDR1 MGHDK and CDR2 SYGVNS. V was clipped by 6 bases and J by 5 bases, with 7 bases between them. The CDR3, as DNA: TGTGCCAGCAGCCTCGGGACCGGGGAGCTGTTTTTT. This sequence encodes CASSLGTGELFF. The full variable domain, its missing parts supplied by reference TRBV25-1 and TRBJ2-2, is EADIYQTPRYLVIGTGKKITLECSQTMGHDKMYWYQQDPGMELHLIHYSYGVNSTEKGDLSSESTVSRIRTEHFPLTLESARPSHTSQYLCASSLGTGELFFGEGSRLTVL.

In its sample, this clone was seen a few times. This chain connects TRBV6-6 to TRBJ2-7; 7 bases align to TRBD2. CDR3 length equals 15 residues. After removal of 7 bases from V and 1 base from J, the junction contained 10 bases not matched to a gene. In germline, CDR1 is MNHNY, CDR2 SVGAGI (reference sequence). The CDR3 coding sequence is TGTGCCAGCACATTAGGGCTAGCGGCATCCTACGAGCAGTACTTC. Protein: CASTLGLAASYEQYF.

This clone has only a few counts. This chain joins TRBV29-1 and TRBJ2-2, with 8 bases fitting TRBD1. This CDR3 contains 14 residues. Germline trimming cut 4 bases from V and 0 bases from J; bases unmatched to any gene: 1. Germline loops: CDR1 SQVTM, CDR2 ANQGSEA. The CDR3 coding sequence is TGCAGCGTTGGACAGGGGTCGAACACCGGGGAGCTGTTTTTT. Translation gives CSVGQGSNTGELFF.

This clone was detected a few times. The rearrangement uses TRBV4-3 and TRBJ2-7; TRBD2 matches 8 bases. Germline V gene data show CDR1 as LGHNA and CDR2 as YSLEER. This CDR3 contains 14 residues. The junction had 5 bases not matched to a gene; V was cut back by 1 base and J by 6 bases. CDR3 nucleotide sequence: TGCGCCAGCAGCCAAGGCGGGAGGAAGAGCGAGCAGTACTTC. Amino acid sequence: CASSQGGRKSEQYF.

The V call is TRBV9, the J call TRBJ2-1; 11 bases match TRBD2. V trimming: 3 bases; J trimming: 7 bases; junction bases outside the gene matches: 9. The length of the CDR3 is 16 residues. Germline CDR1 SGDLS, CDR2 YYNGEE. The CDR3 sequence: CASSATSGRGINEQFF. Written as DNA, the CDR3 is TGTGCCAGCAGCGCTACTAGCGGGAGAGGTATAAATGAGCAGTTCTTC.